This T cell receptor (beta chain) was retrieved from a study of regulatory T cells in long-lasting Graves disease. Relying on iRepertoire HTBI primers and Arm-PCR of CDR3 regions, the team built TCR beta libraries. One entry per CDR3 protein results from TCRdb running MiXCR on the multiplex PCR reads. The profile shows some 300,000 distinct CDR3 sequences, 22% of them singletons. Time point indicated: persistent/refractory GD, antithyroid drugs over 5 years with positive TRAb. After RNA was extracted from PBMCs, the TCR library was made from it. As collected, the peripheral blood samples measured 7.5 to 10 milliliters each and went into EDTA tubes. Trimming pared 7 bases from V and 0 bases from J, leaving 6 bases between. CDR1 and CDR2 from the germline V gene are GTSNPN and SVGIG (reference sequence). The CDR3 sequence is 11 residues long. Only a few counts were recorded for this clonotype. Its target is unknown.

General observations from the study: The study found lower TCR diversity in persistent Graves' patients than in newly diagnosed ones. Accuracy may have been reduced by the small sample size. Persistent disease exhibited a predilection for TRBV28, TRBJ1-2 and TRBJ2-5.

The chain combines TRBV30 with TRBJ1-2, with no clear D. This clonotype originated in a female donor with Graves disease. The sequences come from peripheral blood mononuclear cells (PBMCs), collected when the disease was refractory, from a patient treated with antithyroid drugs. The CDR3 is CALGTNYGYTF. CDR3 coding DNA: TGTGCCTTGGGCACTAACTATGGCTACACCTTC.